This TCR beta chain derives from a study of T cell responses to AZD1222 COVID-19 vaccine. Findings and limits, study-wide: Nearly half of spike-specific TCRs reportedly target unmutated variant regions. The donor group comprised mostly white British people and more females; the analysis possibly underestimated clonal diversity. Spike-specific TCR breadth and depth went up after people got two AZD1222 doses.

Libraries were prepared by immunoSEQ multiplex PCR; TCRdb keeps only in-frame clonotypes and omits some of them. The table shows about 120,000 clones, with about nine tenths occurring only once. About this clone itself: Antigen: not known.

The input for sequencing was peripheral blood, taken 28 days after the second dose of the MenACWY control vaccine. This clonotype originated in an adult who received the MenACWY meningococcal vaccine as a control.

This CDR3 is CASSSGGGGTQYF. The CDR3 nucleotides are TGTGCCAGCAGCTCTGGTGGGGGGGGGACCCAGTACTTC. The genes are TRBV5-4 and TRBJ2-5, with 7 bases aligning to TRBD2. The germline V gene has CDR1 SGHNT and CDR2 YYREEE (reference sequence). The J segment lost 7 bases and the V segment lost 3 bases, leaving 6 bases of the junction unmatched. The CDR3 length is 13 residues.